This TCR beta chain was found in a study of T cell responses to AZD1222 COVID-19 vaccine. Profiling relied on immunoSEQ multiplex PCR, and the TCRdb table lists in-frame clones only, not all of them. The sample has about 150,000 clones, over 90% seen once. The CDR3 spans 13 residues. With 0 bases removed from V and 3 bases from J, the gap between germline ends came to 7 bases. CDR1 SGDLS and CDR2 YYNGEE come from the germline V gene. This clonotype was obtained from an adult in good health. The genes are TRBV9 and TRBJ2-7; D is uncertain. The material was peripheral blood, obtained on day 0 of AZD1222 vaccination. CDR3 sequence reads: CASSVVPNYEQYF. The CDR3 DNA sequence: TGTGCCAGCAGCGTAGTACCGAACTACGAGCAGTACTTC.